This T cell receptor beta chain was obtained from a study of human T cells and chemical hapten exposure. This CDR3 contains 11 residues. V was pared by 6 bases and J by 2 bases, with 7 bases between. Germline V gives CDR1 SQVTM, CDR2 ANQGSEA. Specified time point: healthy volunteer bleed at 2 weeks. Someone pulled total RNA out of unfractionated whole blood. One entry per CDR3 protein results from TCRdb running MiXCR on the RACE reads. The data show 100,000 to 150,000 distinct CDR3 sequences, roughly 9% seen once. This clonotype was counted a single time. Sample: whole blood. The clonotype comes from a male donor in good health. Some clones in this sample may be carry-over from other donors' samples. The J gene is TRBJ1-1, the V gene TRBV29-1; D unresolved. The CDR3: CSVDPNTEAFF. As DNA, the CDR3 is TGCAGCGTCGATCCCAACACTGAAGCTTTCTTT.